This record looks at one T cell receptor beta chain sequence and its context. Seattle researchers signed up patients amid active infection and tracked them longitudinally. J lost 2 bases, V lost 4 bases, and 5 bases had no gene match. Looked up from germline, CDR1 is SGDLS and CDR2 is YYNGEE. The CDR3 is 15 amino acids. The data originate from a study of blood T cell repertoires in COVID-19. Study details: Both acute and convalescent COVID-19 samples were obtained from the United States, Italy and Spain. The analysed material was cDNA or gDNA that came from T cells, B-cell-depleted T cells, or PBMCs.

Source study methods: By means of reference gene primer amplification, nucleated cell counts were estimated. Clones were sequenced by immunoSEQ multiplex PCR, and TCRdb holds only the in-frame ones, with some missing. V, J and clone size derive from that table, while D and trimming were established from the DNA sequence. The sample includes hundreds of thousands of clones, 80% to 90% of them seen just once. This chain joins TRBV9 and TRBJ2-5; 10 bases align to TRBD1. The source material was peripheral blood. This receptor was obtained from a woman aged 25 to 39 with COVID-19, enrolled during active disease. For the CDR3, the DNA is TGTGCCAGCAGCAGACGGACAGGGGGGCAAGAGACCCAGTACTTC. Amino acid sequence: CASSRRTGGQETQYF.